A single sample is the source of the 7 T cell receptor beta chains below, sequenced in a study of control samples from healthy donors and cancer patients. Profiling relied on immunoSEQ multiplex PCR, and the TCRdb table lists in-frame clones only, not all of them. The sample has approximately 230,000 clones, over 70% seen once; the top ten hold less than 15%. The specimen was PBMCs. All receptors derive from a woman aged 60-75 years with lung cancer.

The chain joins TRBV7-9 to TRBJ2-3; 16 bases match TRBD2. Per the germline V gene, CDR1 is SEHNR and CDR2 is FQNEAQ (reference sequence). The trim removed 4 bases at V and 3 bases at J, leaving 4 bases unmatched. The CDR3 is made up of 17 amino acids. This CDR3 reads CASSSGTSGGATDTQYF. CDR3 nucleotides: TGTGCCAGCAGCTCCGGGACTAGCGGGGGGGCAACAGATACGCAGTATTTT.

The chain is built from TRBV4-1 and TRBJ2-6; D is unresolved. Germline loops: CDR1 MGHRA, CDR2 YSYEKL. This CDR3 has 18 amino acids. V was shortened by 4 bases and J by 0 bases, with 16 bases between the two germline ends. CDR3 residues: CASSPSWIRRSGANVLTF. CDR3 coding DNA: TGCGCCAGCAGCCCGTCGTGGATCCGACGCTCTGGGGCCAACGTCCTGACTTTC.

This chain connects TRBV6-5 to TRBJ1-2, with 7 nucleotides matching TRBD1. Germline CDR1 reads MNHEY; CDR2 reads SVGAGI. This CDR3 contains 12 residues. V shed 6 bases, J shed 4 bases, and the junction held 2 bases outside the gene matches. CDR3: CASRTGAYGYTF. For the CDR3, the DNA is TGTGCCAGCAGAACAGGGGCCTATGGCTACACCTTC.

The chain carries TRBV5-1 and TRBJ2-7; D is perhaps TRBD1 or TRBD2 (5 bases each). Deletions cut 3 bases from V and 3 bases from J, with 16 bases between. The germline V gene encodes CDR1 SGHRS and CDR2 YFSETQ. The CDR3 contains 15 residues. CDR3 loop: CASSSSPGRSYEQYF. For the CDR3, the DNA is TGCGCCAGCAGCTCGAGTCCGGGACGGAGCTACGAGCAGTACTTC.

V gene TRBV6-5 combines with J gene TRBJ1-5, with D unclear. The CDR3 totals 15 residues. Germline V CDR1 and CDR2: MNHEY, SVGAGI. Trimming removed 8 bases at V and 3 bases at J, with 17 bases between. CDR3: CASREARVDNQPQHF. CDR3 bases: TGTGCCAGCCGAGAGGCTCGGGTTGACAATCAGCCCCAGCATTTT.

As concerns this clone: Other DNA sequences within the sample encode an identical CDR3. The V call is TRBV2, the J call TRBJ2-1; D unclear. The CDR3 runs 14 residues. V was shortened by 4 bases and J by 3 bases, with 10 bases between the two germline ends. Germline V lookup: CDR1 SNHLY, CDR2 FYNNEI. CDR3 amino acids: CASSVGSSYNEQFF. Here the CDR3 DNA reads TGTGCCAGCAGTGTGGGCTCAAGCTACAATGAGCAGTTCTTC.

In its sample, this clone was seen once. This chain joins TRBV4-1 and TRBJ2-5; the D gene is possibly TRBD1 (5 bases). CDR1 and CDR2 (germline): MGHRA, YSYEKL. This CDR3 has 15 amino acids. With 0 bases removed from V and 7 bases from J, the gap between germline ends came to 15 bases. The CDR3 DNA reads TGCGCCAGCAGCCAAGAGTTGGCAGGGCGAGCGACCCAGTACTTC. Protein: CASSQELAGRATQYF.